This T cell receptor (beta chain) was sequenced in a study of tumor and adjacent non-tumor tissue in lung cancer (dated by TCRdb to 2017 to 2018). With regard to the full study: By cancer type, the cohort comprised some twelve adenocarcinoma patients, a couple of squamous cell carcinoma patients and 1 small cell lung cancer patient. Among the roughly 15 patients, ages ranged from about 31 to 80 years, 10 were men and 5 were women, and disease was TNM stage I to III. A total of some 130,000,000 productive TCRbeta reads were generated by sequencing, corresponding to an average of approximately 4 million reads per sample. Using bulk TCRbeta repertoires from over 14 lung cancer patients, the study set lung tumor tissue side by side with matched distant non-tumor lung tissue. TCRbeta CDR3 sequencing was performed on roughly 32 paired specimens, with one tumor sample and one normal lung sample collected per patient.

Study-level results and caveats: A significantly larger cumulative share of the repertoire was made up by the top 100 clones in normal lung than in tumor tissue. Significantly higher TCR diversity was found in younger patients, and higher tumor TCR diversity was associated with shorter overall and disease-free survival. Peripheral blood was not sequenced, so blood TCRbeta repertoires were not examined in the lung cancer patients of the study. Tumor tissue showed significantly higher TCR diversity (inverse Simpson) than normal lung tissue, at roughly 390 vs 170 (P = 0.0075, Mann-Whitney U test). With only roughly 15 patients in the cohort, the authors noted that larger samples and more detailed clinical data are needed. The sequencing platform is not named in the methods, and unique molecular identifiers are not mentioned.

Library preparation employed multiplex PCR. Sequencing took place on an Illumina HiSeq 2500. TCRbeta libraries were constructed through three rounds of nested PCR with primers (Table S4) according to protocols modified from ARM-PCR. Before sequencing, PCR products in the 200-500 bp range were cut out of the gel and cleaned up using the QIAquick gel extraction kit. As for the original processing: Trimmomatic was used to clean the reads, FLASH was used to merge the reads into complete CDR3 sequences, and MiTCR was used to assign the reads to V(D)J germline segments. Clonal diversity was calculated as the inverse Simpson's index using VDJtools. In-frame sequences lacking a premature stop codon were counted as productive reads. TCRdb handled the public reads itself, with Q25 trimming in fastp and clone calling in MiXCR, and kept productive beta chains. Rows are unified per CDR3 protein, each entry keeping the most common DNA and genes. What appears here as the V and J calls and clone size reflects TCRdb's work, not the paper's. This sample comprises 200,000 to 250,000 distinct CDR3 sequences, 60% to 75% of them detected only once. The ten biggest clones cover approximately 25% of the sample.

RNA was isolated from bulk, unsorted tissue, and RNA quality was assessed with a NanoDrop ND-1000 and an Agilent 2100. The donors were newly diagnosed lung cancer patients admitted for thoracic surgery in China from August to November 2014 who had not received prior chemotherapy. Anyone who had undergone radiotherapy or chemotherapy before, or who had another cancer at the same time, was left out of the study. Pieces of surgical tissue measuring about 1-2.1 cm3 were kept in RNAlater solution and stored at -80 degrees C until use. With regard to this clonotype: The target of this receptor is not known. One end of the junction does not line up with germline, which may come from a read error.

Based on the germline V gene, the CDR1 and CDR2 sequences are SGHVS and FQNEAQ. The CDR3 goes from the cysteine to the phenylalanine over 15 residues. This entry keeps only the CDR3 DNA: 45 bases, framed from base 1. Source material: lung tumor tissue. The V and J segments used are TRBV7-8 and TRBJ1-5, and possibly TRBD1, on 6 matching bases. This sequence was found in a man aged 55-75 years with non-small cell lung cancer. The DNA sequence reads TGTGCCAGAAGCAGAGAGGACAGCAGCAATCAGTCCCAGCATTTT. Its coded protein is CARSREDSSNQSQHF.